This TCR beta chain was identified in a study of cytomegalovirus exposure and HLA in healthy donors. Study-level findings and limits: In a later analysis, V- and J-gene trimming of beta chains associated with a DCLRE1C missense variant, replicated independently. Prior analysis indicated that the majority of TCR beta V segments exhibited productivity approximately 90% or approximately 30% of the time.

As for this clone: Its antigen is not identified.

PCR was performed using 60 Vbeta and 13 Jbeta primers. Generated by immunoSEQ multiplex PCR, the TCRdb table keeps only in-frame clones and is missing some. There are about 250,000 clones in the sample; around nine tenths occur only once, and about 1.7% lies in the top ten. The CDR3 length is 13 residues. From germline, CDR1 is MDHEN and CDR2 SYDVKM. V gave up 2 bases and J gave up 10 bases, with 14 bases separating them. V usage is TRBV28 and J usage is TRBJ1-1, with D perhaps matching TRBD1 (6 bases). This TCR was recovered from a girl under 10 years old in good health and CMV-seronegative. The specimen was PBMCs. In nucleotides, the CDR3 is TGTGCCAGCAGTTTAGCGACAGGCGTAGGAGCTTTCTTT. This sequence encodes CASSLATGVGAFF.